The present T cell receptor (beta chain) was sequenced within a study of cytomegalovirus exposure and HLA in healthy donors. The CDR3 loop spans 14 amino acids. The germline V gene encodes CDR1 SGHRS and CDR2 YFSETQ. Trimming removed 4 bases from V and 8 bases from J; junction bases left unmatched: 7. This table comes from immunoSEQ multiplex PCR, and its TCRdb copy is limited to in-frame clones, with some not included. Among a few hundred thousand clones listed, around 86% were seen once. The clonotype was recovered from a woman aged 18-29 years in good health and CMV-seronegative. The specimen was PBMCs. The chain couples TRBV5-1 to TRBJ2-1, with 9 bases lining up with TRBD1. The CDR3 sequence is CASSPRTGVDEQFF. The CDR3 DNA reads as TGCGCCAGCAGCCCGAGGACAGGGGTCGATGAGCAGTTCTTC.